This T cell receptor beta chain was recovered during a study of early T cells in non-severe SARS-CoV-2 infection. Study as a whole: Sequenced material consisted of bulk RNA (from unsorted whole blood), and chains were unpaired. General study points: In VDJdb matching, anti-spike CD8 responses were favored while private and CD4 specificities went missing.

As part of library construction, unique molecular identifiers were attached to individual cDNA molecules. TCRdb independently ran MiXCR on the 5' RACE reads; one entry per CDR3 protein. Of approximately 66,000 distinct CDR3 sequences listed, about 12% are singletons. This CDR3 is 15 amino acids long. CDR1 and CDR2 (germline): SQVTM, ANQGSEA. V was trimmed by 4 bases and J by 4 bases, leaving 19 bases between them. About this clonotype: Its antigen remains unidentified.

Sequenced material: whole blood. This clonotype was obtained from an adult who was a healthcare worker with PCR-confirmed SARS-CoV-2 infection or an uninfected control (not recorded which). The genes are TRBV29-1 and TRBJ2-5; the D gene is possibly TRBD1 (6 bases). CDR3: CSVGLTGAPAETQYF. The CDR3 nucleotides read TGCAGCGTTGGCTTGACAGGAGCTCCCGCAGAGACCCAGTACTTC.